The sequence of this T cell receptor beta chain was determined in a study of shared clonotypes between healthy human individuals. Across the whole study: Three plates were used per donor for CD4 naive, three for CD4 memory, two for CD8 naive and one for CD8 memory. Findings and limits, study-wide: Estimated clonotype richness was generally higher in naive than memory subsets.

The V end lost 0 bases, the J end lost 3 bases, and 5 bases lay between the germline ends. The CDR3 runs to 13 residues. Germline V gene data show CDR1 as MNHEY and CDR2 as SMNVEV (reference sequence). Genomic DNA per cell subset filled all wells of several immunoSEQ plates. Assay: immunoSEQ multiplex PCR; the TCRdb copy retains only in-frame clones and omits some. The data contain around 580,000 clones, about 98% of them singletons. CD8 cells classed as naive were CD45RO-negative and positively selected for CCR7, excluding terminally differentiated effector memory CD45RA+ cells. Those who donated were healthy HIV-negative adults, with no recent acute infections or vaccinations reported. Only one count was recorded for this clone. Its antigen is currently unknown.

This clonotype was sampled from a man aged 30 to 39 in good health. Specimen: naive CD8+ T cells sorted from blood. The V and J genes are TRBV27 and TRBJ2-5; the D is unclear. The CDR3 loop is CASSLSMEETQYF. The CDR3 nucleotides are TGTGCCAGCAGTTTATCTATGGAAGAGACCCAGTACTTC.